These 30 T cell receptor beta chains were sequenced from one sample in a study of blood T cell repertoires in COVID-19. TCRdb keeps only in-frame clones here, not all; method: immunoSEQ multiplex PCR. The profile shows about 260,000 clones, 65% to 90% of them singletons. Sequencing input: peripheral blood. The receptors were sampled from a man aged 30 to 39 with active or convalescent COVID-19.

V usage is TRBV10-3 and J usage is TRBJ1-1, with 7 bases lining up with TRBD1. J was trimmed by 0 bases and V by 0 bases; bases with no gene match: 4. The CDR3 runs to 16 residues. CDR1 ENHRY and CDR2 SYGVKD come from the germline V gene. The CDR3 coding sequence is TGTGCCATCAGTGAGTCCGGACAGGTTATGAACACTGAAGCTTTCTTT. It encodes CAISESGQVMNTEAFF.

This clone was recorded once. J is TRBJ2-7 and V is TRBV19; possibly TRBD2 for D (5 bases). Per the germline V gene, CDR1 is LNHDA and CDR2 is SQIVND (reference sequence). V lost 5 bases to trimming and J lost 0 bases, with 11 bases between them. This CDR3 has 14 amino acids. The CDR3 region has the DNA TGTGCCAGTAGTTTGGAAGGGAGCTCCTACGAGCAGTACTTC. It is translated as CASSLEGSSYEQYF. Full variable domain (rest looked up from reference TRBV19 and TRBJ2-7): DGGITQSPKYLFRKEGQNVTLSCEQNLNHDAMYWYRQDPGQGLRLIYYSQIVNDFQKGDIAEGYSVSREKKESFPLTVTSAQKNPTAFYLCASSLEGSSYEQYFGPGTRLTVT.

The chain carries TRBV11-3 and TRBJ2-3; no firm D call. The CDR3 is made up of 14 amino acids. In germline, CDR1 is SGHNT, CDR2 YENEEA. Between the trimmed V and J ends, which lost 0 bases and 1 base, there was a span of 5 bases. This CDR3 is CASSLESGTDTQYF. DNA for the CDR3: TGTGCCAGCAGCTTAGAATCAGGCACAGATACGCAGTATTTT.

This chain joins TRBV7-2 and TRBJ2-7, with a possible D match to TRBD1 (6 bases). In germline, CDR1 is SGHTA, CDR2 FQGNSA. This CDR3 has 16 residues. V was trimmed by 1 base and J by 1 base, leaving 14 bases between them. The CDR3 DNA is TGTGCCAGCAGCTTAGAATTCCAGGGGATTTCCTACGAGCAGTACTTC. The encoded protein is CASSLEFQGISYEQYF.

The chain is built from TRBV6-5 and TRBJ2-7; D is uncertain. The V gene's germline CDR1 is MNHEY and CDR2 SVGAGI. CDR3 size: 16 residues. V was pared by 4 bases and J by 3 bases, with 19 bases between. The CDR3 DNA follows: TGTGCCAGCAGTTTTTGGTCGGGTTTGTCTGACTACGAGCAGTACTTC. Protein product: CASSFWSGLSDYEQYF.

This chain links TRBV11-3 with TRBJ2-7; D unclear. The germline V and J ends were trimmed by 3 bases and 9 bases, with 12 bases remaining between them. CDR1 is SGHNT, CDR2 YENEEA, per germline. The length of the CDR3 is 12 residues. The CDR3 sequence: CASSFQVMTQYF. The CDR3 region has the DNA TGTGCCAGCAGCTTTCAGGTAATGACGCAGTACTTC.

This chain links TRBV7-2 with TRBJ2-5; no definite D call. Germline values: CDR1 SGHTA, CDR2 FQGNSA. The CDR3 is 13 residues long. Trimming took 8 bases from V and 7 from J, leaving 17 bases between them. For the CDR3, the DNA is TGTGCCAGCGGTCAACTAACGCTTGGGACCCAGTACTTC. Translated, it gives CASGQLTLGTQYF.

CDR3 in amino acids: CASSIGAGEQETQYF. The CDR3, as DNA: TGTGCCAGTAGTATTGGAGCGGGGGAGCAAGAGACCCAGTACTTC. The chain links TRBV19 to TRBJ2-5; 8 bases are shared with TRBD2. This CDR3 has 15 residues. Germline CDR1 reads LNHDA; CDR2 reads SQIVND (reference sequence). V was pared by 3 bases and J by 2 bases, with 5 bases of the junction left unmatched.

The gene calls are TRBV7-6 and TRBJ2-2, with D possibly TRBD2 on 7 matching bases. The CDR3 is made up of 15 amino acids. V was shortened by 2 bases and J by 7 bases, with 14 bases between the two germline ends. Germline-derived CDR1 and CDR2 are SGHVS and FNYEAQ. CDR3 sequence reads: CASSLWAGAGGELFF. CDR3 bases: TGTGCCAGCAGCTTATGGGCGGGGGCTGGCGGGGAGCTGTTTTTT.

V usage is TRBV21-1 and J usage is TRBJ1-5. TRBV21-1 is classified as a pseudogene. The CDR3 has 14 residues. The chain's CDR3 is CASIQRETNQPQHF. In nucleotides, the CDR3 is TGTGCCAGCATCCAGAGGGAGACGAATCAGCCCCAGCATTTT.

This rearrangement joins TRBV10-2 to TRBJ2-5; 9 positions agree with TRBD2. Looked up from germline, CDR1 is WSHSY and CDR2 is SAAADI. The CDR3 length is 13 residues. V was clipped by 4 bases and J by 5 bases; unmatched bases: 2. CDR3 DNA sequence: TGCGCCAGCAGTGGGACTAGCGTGGAGACCCAGTACTTC. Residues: CASSGTSVETQYF.

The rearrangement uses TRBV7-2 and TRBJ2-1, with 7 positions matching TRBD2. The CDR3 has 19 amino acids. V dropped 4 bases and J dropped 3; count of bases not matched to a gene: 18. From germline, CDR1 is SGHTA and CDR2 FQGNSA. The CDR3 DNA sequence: TGTGCCAGCAGCTCGGGGGGTGTTTCGATGAGGGGTTTCTACAATGAGCAGTTCTTC. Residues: CASSSGGVSMRGFYNEQFF.

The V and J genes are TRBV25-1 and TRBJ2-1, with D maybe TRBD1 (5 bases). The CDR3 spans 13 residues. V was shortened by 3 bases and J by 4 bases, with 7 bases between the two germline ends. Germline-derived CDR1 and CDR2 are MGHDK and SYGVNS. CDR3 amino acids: CASSDDSYNEQFF. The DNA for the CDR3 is TGTGCCAGCAGTGACGACAGTTACAATGAGCAGTTCTTC.

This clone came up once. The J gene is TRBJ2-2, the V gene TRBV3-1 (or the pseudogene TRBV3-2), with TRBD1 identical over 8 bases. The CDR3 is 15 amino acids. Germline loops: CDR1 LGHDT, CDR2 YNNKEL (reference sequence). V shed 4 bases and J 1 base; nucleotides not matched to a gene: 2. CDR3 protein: CASSLGTGNTGELFF. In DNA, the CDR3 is TGTGCCAGCAGCCTAGGGACAGGGAACACCGGGGAGCTGTTTTTT.

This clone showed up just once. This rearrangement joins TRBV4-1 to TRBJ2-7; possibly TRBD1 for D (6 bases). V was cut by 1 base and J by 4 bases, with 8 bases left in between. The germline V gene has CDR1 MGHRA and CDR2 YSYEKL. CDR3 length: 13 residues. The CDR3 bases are TGCGCCAGCAGCCAAGTAAGGGGGTACGAGCAGTACTTC. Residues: CASSQVRGYEQYF.

CDR3 bases: TGTGCCAGCAGCTTGGGATTAGGAGCGGGGGAGAAGGAGACCCAGTACTTC. It is translated as CASSLGLGAGEKETQYF. V usage is TRBV7-2 and J usage is TRBJ2-5; 8 nucleotides agree with TRBD2. CDR1 is SGHTA, CDR2 FQGNSA, per germline. After removal of 3 bases from V and 5 bases from J, the junction contained 14 bases not matched to a gene. This CDR3 has 17 residues.

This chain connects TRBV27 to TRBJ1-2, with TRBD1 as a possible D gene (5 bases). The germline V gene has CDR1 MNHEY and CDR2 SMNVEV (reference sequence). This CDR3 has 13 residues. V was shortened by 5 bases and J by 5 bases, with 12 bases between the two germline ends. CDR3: CASSPGYGYGYTF. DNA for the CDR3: TGTGCCAGCAGTCCAGGGTATGGTTATGGCTACACCTTC.

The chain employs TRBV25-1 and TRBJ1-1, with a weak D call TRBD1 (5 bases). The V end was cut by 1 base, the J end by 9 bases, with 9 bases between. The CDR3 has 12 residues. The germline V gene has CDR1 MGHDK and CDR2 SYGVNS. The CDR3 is CASSEWGVKAFF. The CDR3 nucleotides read TGTGCCAGCAGTGAATGGGGGGTAAAAGCTTTCTTT.

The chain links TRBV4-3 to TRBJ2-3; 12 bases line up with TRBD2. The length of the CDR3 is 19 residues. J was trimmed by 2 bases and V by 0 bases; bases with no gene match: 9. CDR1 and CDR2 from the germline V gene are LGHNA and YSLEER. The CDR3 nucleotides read TGCGCCAGCAGCCAAGATCAGGGACTAGCGGGCGAGATCACAGATACGCAGTATTTT. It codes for CASSQDQGLAGEITDTQYF.

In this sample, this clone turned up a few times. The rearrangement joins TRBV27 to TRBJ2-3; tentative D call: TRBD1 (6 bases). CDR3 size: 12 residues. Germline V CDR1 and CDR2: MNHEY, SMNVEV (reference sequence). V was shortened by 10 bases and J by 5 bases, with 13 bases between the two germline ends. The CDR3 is CATMGQQDTQYF. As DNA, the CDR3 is TGTGCCACCATGGGACAACAAGATACGCAGTATTTT.

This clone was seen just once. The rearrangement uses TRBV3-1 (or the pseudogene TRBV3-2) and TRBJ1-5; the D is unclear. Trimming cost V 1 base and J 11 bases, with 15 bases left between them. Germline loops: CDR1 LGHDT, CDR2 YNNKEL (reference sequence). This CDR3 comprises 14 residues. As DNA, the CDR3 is TGTGCCAGCAGCCAAGGCCCCTCGATCGGGGCCCAGCATTTT. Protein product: CASSQGPSIGAQHF.

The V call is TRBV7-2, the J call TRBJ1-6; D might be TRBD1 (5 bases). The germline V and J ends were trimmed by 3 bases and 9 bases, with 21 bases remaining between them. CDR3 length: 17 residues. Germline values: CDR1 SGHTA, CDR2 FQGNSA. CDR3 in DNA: TGTGCCAGCAGCTTGGGGGGAGGGGAGGGGTTCGGTTCACCCCTCCACTTT. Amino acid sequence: CASSLGGGEGFGSPLHF. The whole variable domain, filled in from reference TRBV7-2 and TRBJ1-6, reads GAGVSQSPSNKVTEKGKDVELRCDPISGHTALYWYRQSLGQGLEFLIYFQGNSAPDKSGLPSDRFSAERTGGSVSTLTIQRTQQEDSAVYLCASSLGGGEGFGSPLHFGNGTRLTVT.

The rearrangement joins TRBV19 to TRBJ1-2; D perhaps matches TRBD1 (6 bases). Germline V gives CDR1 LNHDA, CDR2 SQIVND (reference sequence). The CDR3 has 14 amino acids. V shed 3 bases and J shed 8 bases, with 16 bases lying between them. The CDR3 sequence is CASSIRASGDGYTF. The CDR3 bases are TGTGCCAGTAGTATTAGAGCCTCAGGGGACGGCTACACCTTC.

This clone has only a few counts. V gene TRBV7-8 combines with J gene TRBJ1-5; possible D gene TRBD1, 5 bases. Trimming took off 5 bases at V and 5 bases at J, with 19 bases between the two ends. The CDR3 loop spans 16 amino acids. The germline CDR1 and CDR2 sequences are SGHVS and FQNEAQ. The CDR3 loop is CASSHTPRGDYQPQHF. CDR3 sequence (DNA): TGTGCCAGCAGCCACACGCCCCGGGGGGATTATCAGCCCCAGCATTTT.

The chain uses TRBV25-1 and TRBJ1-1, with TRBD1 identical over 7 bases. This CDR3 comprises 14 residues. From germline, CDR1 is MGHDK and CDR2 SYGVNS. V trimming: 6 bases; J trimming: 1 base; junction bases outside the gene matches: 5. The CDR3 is CASSHGQANTEAFF. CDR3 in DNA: TGTGCCAGCAGCCACGGACAGGCGAACACTGAAGCTTTCTTT.

The DNA for the CDR3 is TGTGCCAGCAGTACGGGACAGAGGGTTGAAAAACTGTTTTTT. It codes for CASSTGQRVEKLFF. The chain carries TRBV6-2 or TRBV6-3 and TRBJ1-4, with TRBD1 matching over 7 bases. The V gene's germline CDR1 is MNHEY and CDR2 SVGEGT. The CDR3 consists of 14 residues. V shed 5 bases, J shed 7 bases, and the junction held 7 bases outside the gene matches.

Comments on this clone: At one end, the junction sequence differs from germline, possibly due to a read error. The CDR3 is CASSQGTGPEAQYF. Here the CDR3 DNA reads TGTGCCAGCTCACAAGGGACAGGTCCAGAGGCCCAGTACTTC. V usage is TRBV18 and J usage is TRBJ2-5; 8 bases agree with TRBD1. Germline-derived CDR1 and CDR2 are KGHSH and LQKENI. The CDR3 extends over 14 amino acids. Full variable domain (remainder filled in from reference TRBV18 and TRBJ2-5): NAGVMQNPRHLVRRRGQEARLRCSPMKGHSHVYWYRQLPEEGLKFMVYLQKENIIDESGMPKERFSAEFPKEGPSILRIQQVVRGDSAAYFCASSQGTGPEAQYFGPGTRLLVL.

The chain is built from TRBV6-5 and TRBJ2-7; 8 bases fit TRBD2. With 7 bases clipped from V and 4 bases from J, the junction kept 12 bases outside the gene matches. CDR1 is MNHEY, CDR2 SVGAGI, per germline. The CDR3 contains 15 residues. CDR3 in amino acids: CASKKTGTSRYEQYF. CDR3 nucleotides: TGTGCCAGCAAAAAAACCGGGACTAGTAGGTACGAGCAGTACTTC.

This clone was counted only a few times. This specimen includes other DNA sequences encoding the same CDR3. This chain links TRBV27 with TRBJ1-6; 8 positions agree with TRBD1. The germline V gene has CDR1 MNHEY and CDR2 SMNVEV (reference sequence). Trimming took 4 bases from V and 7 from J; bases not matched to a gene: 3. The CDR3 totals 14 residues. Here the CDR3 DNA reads TGTGCCAGCAGTTGGACAGGGCTGAATTCACCCCTCCACTTT. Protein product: CASSWTGLNSPLHF.

The DNA of the CDR3 is TGTGCCAGCAGTGACCCGTTACCGGACACTCGGCTTAGCAATCAGCCCCAGCATTTT. This sequence encodes CASSDPLPDTRLSNQPQHF. The genes are TRBV6-1 and TRBJ1-5; D perhaps matches TRBD1 (5 bases). CDR3 length: 19 amino acids. Germline CDR1 reads MNHNS; CDR2 reads SASEGT. The V and J ends lost 3 bases and 0 bases respectively, with 21 bases between them.